This note documents a single TCR beta chain sequence. Its antigen is not known. This sample stems from a study of siplizumab effects on memory and regulatory T cells. Overall study results and limits: The apparent diversity of naive T cells exceeded that of memory cells, and naive T cells seemed to make a major contribution to the alloresponse. The suppressive capacity of proliferating Tregs from siplizumab cultures remained unconfirmed. No naive or memory phenotype could be assigned to roughly 75-96% of proliferating clones. The mapping of alloreactive clones to unstimulated subsets covered only a minor fraction of them.

Profiled with immunoSEQ multiplex PCR; TCRdb holds only in-frame clones, not every one. In the table there are approximately 100,000 clones, approximately 91% of which are singletons. The CDR3 sequence is 17 residues long. V gave up 0 bases and J gave up 6 bases; unmatched junction bases: 8. Per the germline V gene, CDR1 is MGHRA and CDR2 is YSYEKL. The clonotype comes from a human donor in good health. Some clones in this sample may be carry-over from other donors' samples. Source material: CD4+ T cells sorted from blood. This chain connects TRBV4-1 to TRBJ2-7, with 13 bases identical to TRBD2. The CDR3 sequence: CASSQDGLAGVPFEQYF. In DNA, the CDR3 is TGCGCCAGCAGCCAAGACGGACTAGCGGGAGTACCCTTCGAGCAGTACTTC.